What follows are 14 T cell receptor beta chains derived from one specimen sequenced in a study of neurological immune-mediated disorders. TCRdb reanalysed the 5' RACE reads using MiXCR and keeps one entry per CDR3 protein. The table has tens of thousands of distinct CDR3 sequences, 7% to 8.5% seen once; the top ten hold around 5%. The sequenced sample was CD4+ T cells from blood. The receptors shown here come from a man aged 45-60 years in good health.

This clonotype was picked up many times. V is TRBV7-8 and J is TRBJ2-2; TRBD2 matches at 9 bases. The CDR3 consists of 13 residues. Germline-derived CDR1 and CDR2 are SGHVS and FQNEAQ. CDR3 bases: TGTGGGGCTAGCGGGGCGAACACCGGGGAGCTGTTTTTT. It translates to CGASGANTGELFF. The full variable domain, in which reference TRBV7-8 and TRBJ2-2 provide the parts outside the CDR3, is GAGVSQSPRYKVAKRGQDVALRCDPISGHVSLFWYQQALGQGPEFLTYFQNEAQLDKSGLPSDRFFAERPEGSVSTLKIQRTQQEDSAVYLCGASGANTGELFFGEGSRLTVL.

V is TRBV11-2 and J is TRBJ2-2, with D hard to call. Trimming took 0 bases from V and 6 from J, leaving 8 bases between them. Germline-derived CDR1 and CDR2 are SGHAT and FQNNGV. The CDR3 sequence is 14 residues long. The CDR3 sequence: CASSLDAFSGELFF. The CDR3 DNA reads TGTGCCAGCAGCTTAGATGCCTTTTCCGGGGAGCTGTTTTTT.

This rearrangement joins TRBV9 to TRBJ2-2, with D tentatively TRBD2 (5 bases). The V gene's germline CDR1 is SGDLS and CDR2 YYNGEE. This CDR3 is 14 amino acids long. V was trimmed by 4 bases and J by 1 base, leaving 8 bases between them. CDR3 coding DNA: TGTGCCAGCAGCCCCCGGGGGAACACCGGGGAGCTGTTTTTT. It codes for CASSPRGNTGELFF. The full variable domain, with the rest looked up from reference TRBV9 and TRBJ2-2, is DSGVTQTPKHLITATGQRVTLRCSPRSGDLSVYWYQQSLDQGLQFLIQYYNGEERAKGNILERFSAQQFPDLHSELNLSSLELGDSALYFCASSPRGNTGELFFGEGSRLTVL.

This clonotype has ten or more counts. The chain is built from TRBV20-1 and TRBJ2-2; 12 bases agree with TRBD2. V dropped 1 base and J dropped 6; count of bases not matched to a gene: 3. Germline V lookup: CDR1 DFQATT, CDR2 SNEGSKA (reference sequence). This CDR3 is 15 amino acids long. The CDR3 sequence is CSARVPSGRAGELFF. The CDR3 DNA reads TGCAGTGCTAGAGTTCCTAGCGGGAGGGCCGGGGAGCTGTTTTTT.

Ten or more counts support this clonotype. The rearrangement links TRBV11-2 to TRBJ2-5, with D perhaps TRBD2 (5 bases). Germline V CDR1 and CDR2: SGHAT, FQNNGV. This CDR3 spans 16 amino acids. V gave up 2 bases and J gave up 5 bases, with 18 bases separating them. Here the CDR3 DNA reads TGTGCCAGCAGCTTATTCGAGGGCGTGGGCCGGGAGACCCAGTACTTC. Protein: CASSLFEGVGRETQYF.

The genes are TRBV19 and TRBJ2-5, with D possibly TRBD1 on 6 matching bases. The V end lost 5 bases, the J end lost 5 bases, and 12 bases lay between the germline ends. The CDR3 runs 13 residues. The V gene's germline CDR1 is LNHDA and CDR2 SQIVND (reference sequence). The chain's CDR3 is CASSEQGGETQYF. CDR3 bases: TGTGCCAGTAGTGAACAGGGTGGCGAGACCCAGTACTTC.

This clonotype was recorded many times. J is TRBJ2-6 and V is TRBV20-1; TRBD1 aligns across 12 bases. The V segment lost 0 bases and the J segment 3 bases; nucleotides outside the gene matches: 6. Germline assignment: CDR1 DFQATT and CDR2 SNEGSKA (reference sequence). This CDR3 comprises 18 residues. CDR3 loop: CSARESGTGGFGANVLTF. DNA of the CDR3: TGCAGTGCTAGAGAATCCGGGACAGGGGGCTTTGGGGCCAACGTCCTGACTTTC.

This clonotype has more than one count but fewer than ten. The chain employs TRBV5-4 and TRBJ2-3; 7 nucleotides agree with TRBD2. V shed 4 bases and J 3 bases; nucleotides not matched to a gene: 2. This CDR3 spans 13 amino acids. Germline V CDR1 and CDR2: SGHNT, YYREEE (reference sequence). CDR3 coding DNA: TGTGCCAGCAGCGCCGGGGGGACAGATACGCAGTATTTT. Protein product: CASSAGGTDTQYF.

This clonotype was found many times. CDR3 sequence reads: CASSLYRGGAYEAFF. CDR3 in DNA: TGTGCCAGCAGCTTATACCGAGGGGGCGCCTATGAAGCTTTCTTT. V is TRBV7-2 and J is TRBJ1-1, with 7 bases identical to TRBD1. This CDR3 is 15 amino acids long. Trimming took 2 bases from V and 7 from J; bases not matched to a gene: 10. The germline gives CDR1 SGHTA, CDR2 FQGNSA.

This clonotype appeared many times. The chain combines TRBV29-1 with TRBJ2-7, with D possibly TRBD1 on 6 matching bases. This CDR3 has 13 residues. Trimming cost V 3 bases and J 0 bases, with 9 bases left between them. Germline values: CDR1 SQVTM, CDR2 ANQGSEA. Written as DNA, the CDR3 is TGCAGCGTTGATGTAGGGGGCTCCTACGAGCAGTACTTC. Translation: CSVDVGGSYEQYF.

This clonotype was seen ten or more times. The CDR3 sequence: CASSFGRGQPQHF. The CDR3 DNA follows: TGTGCCAGCAGTTTTGGGAGGGGACAGCCCCAGCATTTT. The rearrangement joins TRBV27 to TRBJ1-5, with D perhaps matching TRBD1 (5 bases). V lost 3 bases and J lost 7, with 10 bases in between. Germline V lookup: CDR1 MNHEY, CDR2 SMNVEV (reference sequence). This CDR3 spans 13 amino acids.

Only a few counts were recorded for this clonotype. The chain is built from TRBV30 and TRBJ2-1; 10 bases are shared with TRBD2. The CDR3 consists of 15 residues. The germline V gene has CDR1 GTSNPN and CDR2 SVGIG (reference sequence). V gave up 3 bases and J gave up 7 bases; unmatched junction bases: 9. The CDR3 loop reads CAWSDMGLALNEQFF. Here the CDR3 DNA reads TGTGCCTGGAGCGACATGGGACTAGCGCTTAATGAGCAGTTCTTC.

In the case of this clonotype: Given a much more abundant clone one base away, this may be a read error. The chain has TRBV29-1 and TRBJ2-1, with 9 nucleotides matching TRBD1. The germline gives CDR1 SQVTM, CDR2 ANQGSEA. CDR3 size: 14 residues. CDR3 sequence: CIVERDRAYNEQFF. The CDR3 DNA reads TGCATCGTTGAGAGGGACAGGGCCTACAATGAGCAGTTCTTC.

The chain is built from TRBV24-1 and TRBJ2-1; a weak D match, TRBD2 (6 bases). The CDR3 spans 14 residues. Trimming removed 5 bases at V and 6 bases at J, with 13 bases between. The germline V gene encodes CDR1 KGHDR and CDR2 SFDVKD. Here the CDR3 reads CATSALAFSNEQFF. CDR3 bases: TGTGCCACCAGTGCACTAGCTTTTAGCAATGAGCAGTTCTTC.